Given below is one T cell receptor (beta chain) in context. Its antigen is still unknown. The V gene lost 6 bases and the J gene lost 3 bases, with 18 bases spanning the gap. CDR3 size: 15 residues. Germline CDR1 and CDR2: MNHEY and SVGAGI. This record belongs to a study of PD-1 blockade in classical Hodgkin lymphoma. Study results and limitations: CD4+ TCR diversity rose significantly by C4D1, and CD8+ TCR diversity did not. When set against healthy donors, newly diagnosed patients were reported to show lower baseline TCR diversity. Nivolumab initiation under 1 year post-ASCT meant exclusion.

TCRdb's table, derived via immunoSEQ multiplex PCR, lists solely in-frame clones and lacks some. The table shows over 35,000 clones, with about 85% occurring only once. All trial patients relapsed after autologous stem cell transplantation. The TCR comes from a human donor with classical Hodgkin lymphoma. Material: peripheral blood mononuclear cells (PBMCs), obtained before the second cycle of nivolumab. The rearrangement links TRBV6-5 to TRBJ2-7, with D possibly matching TRBD1 (5 bases). The CDR3 DNA follows: TGTGCCAGCAGACCGACGAACAGGAGATACTACGAGCAGTACTTC. Encoded protein: CASRPTNRRYYEQYF.